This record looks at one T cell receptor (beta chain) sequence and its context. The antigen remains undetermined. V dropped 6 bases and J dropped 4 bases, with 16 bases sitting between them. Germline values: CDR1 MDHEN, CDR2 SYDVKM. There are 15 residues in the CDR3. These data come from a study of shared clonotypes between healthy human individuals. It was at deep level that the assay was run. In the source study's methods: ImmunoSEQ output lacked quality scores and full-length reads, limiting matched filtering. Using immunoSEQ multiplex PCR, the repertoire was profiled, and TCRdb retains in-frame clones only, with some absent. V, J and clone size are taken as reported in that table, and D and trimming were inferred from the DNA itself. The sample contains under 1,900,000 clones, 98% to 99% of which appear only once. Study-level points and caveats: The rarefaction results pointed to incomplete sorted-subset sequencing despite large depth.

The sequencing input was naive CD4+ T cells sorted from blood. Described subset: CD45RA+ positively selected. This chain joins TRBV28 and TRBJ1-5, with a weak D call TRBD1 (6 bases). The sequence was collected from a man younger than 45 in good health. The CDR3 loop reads CASRKRWDTNQPQHF. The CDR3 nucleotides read TGTGCCAGCAGGAAAAGGTGGGACACGAATCAGCCCCAGCATTTT.